What follows describes a single T cell receptor (beta chain). Its antigen remains unknown. Extractions gave at least 6 micrograms of total RNA per sample. The data stem from a study of blood T cells in healthy people across ages. Study results and caveats: Those diversity estimates obtained from one million T cells were thought to be underestimates. Percentage of naive T cells showed a strong correlation with TCR beta diversity.

Primers used in a second PCR of about 7 to 11 cycles were a sample-barcoded 5' primer and a J-beta primer mix. Per-sample output comprised a minimum of 2.5 million paired-end reads containing CDR3. In TCRdb, the 5' RACE reads were re-called with MiXCR into one record per CDR3 protein. The sample has roughly 1.9 million distinct CDR3 sequences, approximately 40% seen once; the top ten hold 23%. The ends were cut back, 0 bases at V and 11 bases at J, with 26 bases in the middle. The CDR3 consists of 17 residues. The germline CDR1 and CDR2 sequences are SGHRS and YFSETQ. Specimen: blood. The rearrangement joins TRBV5-1 to TRBJ2-5; the D gene could be TRBD1 or TRBD2 (6 bases each). The sequence was collected from a human donor in good health. CDR3 nucleotide sequence: TGCGCCAGCAGCTTGGATCCAGGGGAGGCGCAATTTCGTGAGCAGTACTTC. Translating gives CASSLDPGEAQFREQYF.